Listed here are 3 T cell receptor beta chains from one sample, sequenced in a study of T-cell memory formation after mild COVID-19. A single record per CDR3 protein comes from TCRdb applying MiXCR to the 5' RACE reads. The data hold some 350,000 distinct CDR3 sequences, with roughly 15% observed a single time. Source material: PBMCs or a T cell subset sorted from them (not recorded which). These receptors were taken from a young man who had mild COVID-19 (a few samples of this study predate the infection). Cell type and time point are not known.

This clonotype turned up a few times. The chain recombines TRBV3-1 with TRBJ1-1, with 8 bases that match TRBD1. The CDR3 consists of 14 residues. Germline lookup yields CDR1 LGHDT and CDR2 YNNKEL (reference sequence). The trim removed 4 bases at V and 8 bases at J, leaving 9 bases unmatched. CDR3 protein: CASSPQGGVSEAFF. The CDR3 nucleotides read TGTGCCAGCAGCCCACAGGGGGGTGTGTCGGAAGCTTTCTTT. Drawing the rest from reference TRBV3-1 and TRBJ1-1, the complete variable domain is DTAVSQTPKYLVTQMGNDKSIKCEQNLGHDTMYWYKQDSKKFLKIMFSYNNKELIINETVPNRFSPKSPDKAHLNLHINSLELGDSAVYFCASSPQGGVSEAFFGQGTRLTVV.

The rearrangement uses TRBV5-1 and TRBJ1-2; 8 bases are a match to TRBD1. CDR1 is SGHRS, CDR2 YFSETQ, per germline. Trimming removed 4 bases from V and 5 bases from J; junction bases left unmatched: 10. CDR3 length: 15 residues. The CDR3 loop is CASSLEQGGLYGYTF. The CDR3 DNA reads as TGCGCCAGCAGCCTGGAACAGGGGGGCTTATATGGCTACACCTTC.

The CDR3 sequence is CASSESGRVVDEQFF. DNA for the CDR3: TGCGCCAGCAGTGAGTCCGGAAGGGTTGTCGATGAGCAGTTCTTC. This rearrangement joins TRBV10-1 to TRBJ2-1; D ambiguous. V lost 0 bases to trimming and J lost 8 bases, with 14 bases between them. This CDR3 region has 15 residues. Germline V gene lookup returns CDR1 WNHNN and CDR2 SYGVQD (reference sequence).